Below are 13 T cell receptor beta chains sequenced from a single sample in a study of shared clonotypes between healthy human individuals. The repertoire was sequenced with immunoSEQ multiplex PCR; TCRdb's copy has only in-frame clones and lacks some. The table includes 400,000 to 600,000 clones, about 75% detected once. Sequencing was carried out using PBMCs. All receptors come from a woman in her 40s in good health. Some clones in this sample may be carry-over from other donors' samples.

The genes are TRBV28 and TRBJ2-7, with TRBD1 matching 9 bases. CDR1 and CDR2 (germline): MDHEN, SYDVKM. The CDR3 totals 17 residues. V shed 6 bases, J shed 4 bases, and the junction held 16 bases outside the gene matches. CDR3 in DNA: TGTGCCAGCAGAGCCCCCGGGGGACAGGGAAAGAGTTACGAGCAGTACTTC. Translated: CASRAPGGQGKSYEQYF.

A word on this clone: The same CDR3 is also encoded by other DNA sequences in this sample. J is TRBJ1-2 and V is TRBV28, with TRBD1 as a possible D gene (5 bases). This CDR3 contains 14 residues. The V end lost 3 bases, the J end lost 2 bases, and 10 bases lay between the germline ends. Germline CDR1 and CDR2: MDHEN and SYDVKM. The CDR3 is CASSFQGANYGYTF. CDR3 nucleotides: TGTGCCAGCAGTTTCCAGGGCGCCAACTATGGCTACACCTTC.

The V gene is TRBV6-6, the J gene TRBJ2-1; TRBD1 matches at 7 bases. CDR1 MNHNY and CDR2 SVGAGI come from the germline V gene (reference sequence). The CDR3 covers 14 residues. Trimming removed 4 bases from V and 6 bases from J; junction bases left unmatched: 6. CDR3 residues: CASSSGTEGNEQFF. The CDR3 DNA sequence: TGTGCCAGCAGTTCGGGGACAGAAGGCAATGAGCAGTTCTTC.

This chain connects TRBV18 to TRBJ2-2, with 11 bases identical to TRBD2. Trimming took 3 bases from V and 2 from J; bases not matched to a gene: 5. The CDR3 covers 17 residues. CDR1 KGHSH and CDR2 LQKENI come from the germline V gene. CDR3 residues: CASSPRTSGGNTGELFF. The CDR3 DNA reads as TGTGCCAGCTCACCGAGAACTAGCGGGGGAAACACCGGGGAGCTGTTTTTT.

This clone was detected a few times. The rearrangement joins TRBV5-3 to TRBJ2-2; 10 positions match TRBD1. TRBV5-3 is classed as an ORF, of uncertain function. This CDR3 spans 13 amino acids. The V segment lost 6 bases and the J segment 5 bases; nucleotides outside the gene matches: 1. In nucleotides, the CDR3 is TGTGCCAGAACGGGACAGGGGACCGGGGAGCTGTTTTTT. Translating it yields CARTGQGTGELFF.

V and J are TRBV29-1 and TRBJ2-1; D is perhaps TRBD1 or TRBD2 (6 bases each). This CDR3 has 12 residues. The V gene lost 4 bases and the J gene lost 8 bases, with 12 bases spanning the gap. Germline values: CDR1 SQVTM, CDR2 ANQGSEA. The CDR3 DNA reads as TGCAGCGTTGTCAGGGGAGGCGATGAGCAGTTCTTC. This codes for CSVVRGGDEQFF.

The CDR3 here is CATRDRGYTEAFF. In nucleotides, the CDR3 is TGTGCCACCCGGGACAGGGGGTACACTGAAGCTTTCTTT. V usage is TRBV5-4 and J usage is TRBJ1-1; 11 bases fit TRBD1. After removal of 9 bases from V and 3 bases from J, the junction contained 4 bases not matched to a gene. The CDR3 contains 13 residues. The germline V gene encodes CDR1 SGHNT and CDR2 YYREEE (reference sequence).

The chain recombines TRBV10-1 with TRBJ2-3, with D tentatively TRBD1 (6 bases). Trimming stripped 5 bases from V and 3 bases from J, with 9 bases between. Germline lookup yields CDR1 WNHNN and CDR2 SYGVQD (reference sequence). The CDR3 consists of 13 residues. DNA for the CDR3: TGCGCCAGCAGTTCACAGGGAACAGATACGCAGTATTTT. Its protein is CASSSQGTDTQYF.

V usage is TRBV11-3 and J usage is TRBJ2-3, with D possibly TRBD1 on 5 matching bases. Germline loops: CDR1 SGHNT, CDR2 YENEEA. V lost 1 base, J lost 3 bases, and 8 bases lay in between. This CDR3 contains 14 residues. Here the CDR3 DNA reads TGTGCCAGCAGCTTAGGGGGCGCAACAGATACGCAGTATTTT. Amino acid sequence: CASSLGGATDTQYF.

CDR3 nucleotides: TGTGCCAGCAGTCGGGGGAGCTCCTACAATGAGCAGTTCTTC. Encoded protein: CASSRGSSYNEQFF. This chain links TRBV6-1 with TRBJ2-1, with D possibly being TRBD2 (6 bases). The CDR3 has 14 residues. From germline, CDR1 is MNHNS and CDR2 SASEGT. Deletions cut 5 bases from V and 0 bases from J, with 8 bases between.

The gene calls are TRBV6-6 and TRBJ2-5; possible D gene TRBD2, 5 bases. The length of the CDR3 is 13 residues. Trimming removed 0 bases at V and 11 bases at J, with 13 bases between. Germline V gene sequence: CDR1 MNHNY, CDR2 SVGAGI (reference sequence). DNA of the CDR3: TGTGCCAGCAGTTACTCGGACGCCTGGGAGCAGTACTTC. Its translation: CASSYSDAWEQYF.

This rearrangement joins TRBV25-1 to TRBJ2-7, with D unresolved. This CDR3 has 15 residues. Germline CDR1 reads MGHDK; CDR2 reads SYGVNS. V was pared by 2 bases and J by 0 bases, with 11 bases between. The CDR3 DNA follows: TGTGCCAGCAGTGAACCAACGGGCAGCTCCTACGAGCAGTACTTC. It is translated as CASSEPTGSSYEQYF.

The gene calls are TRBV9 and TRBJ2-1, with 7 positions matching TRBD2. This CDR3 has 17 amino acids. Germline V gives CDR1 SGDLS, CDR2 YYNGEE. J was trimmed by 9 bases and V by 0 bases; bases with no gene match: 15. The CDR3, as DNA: TGTGCCAGCAGCGTAGTAGGTGTCGGGGGAGGGCCAGGTGAGCAGTTCTTC. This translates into CASSVVGVGGGPGEQFF.